Below are 12 T cell receptor beta chains sequenced from a single sample in a study of shared clonotypes between healthy human individuals. It was CD45RO-negative cells, positively selected for CCR7, that made up naive CD8 cells, with terminally differentiated effector memory CD45RA+ cells excluded. Libraries were prepared by immunoSEQ multiplex PCR; TCRdb keeps only in-frame clonotypes and omits some of them. The sample carries roughly 570,000 clones, 98% recorded once. The sample consisted of naive CD8+ T cells sorted from blood. The source is a man aged 25 to 45 in good health.

This clone was observed once. Other DNA sequences within the sample encode an identical CDR3. The CDR3 here is CASSEETQYF. The CDR3 DNA sequence: TGTGCCAGCAGTGAGGAGACCCAGTACTTC. The chain joins TRBV25-1 to TRBJ2-5; D is unresolved. Trimming took off 3 bases at V and 5 bases at J, with 1 base between the two ends. This CDR3 comprises 10 residues. CDR1 is MGHDK and CDR2 is SYGVNS in the germline V gene.

The V gene is TRBV29-1, the J gene TRBJ2-4, with TRBD2 identical over 8 bases. After removal of 5 bases from V and 0 bases from J, the junction contained 3 bases not matched to a gene. The germline CDR1 and CDR2 sequences are SQVTM and ANQGSEA. There are 14 residues in the CDR3. As DNA, the CDR3 is TGCAGCGTTTCTAGCGGGCTAGCCAAAAACATTCAGTACTTC. Residues: CSVSSGLAKNIQYF.

This sequence joins TRBV6-5 and TRBJ1-1; 9 positions agree with TRBD1. Germline CDR1 and CDR2: MNHEY and SVGAGI. Trimming cost V 2 bases and J 5 bases; bases outside gene matches: 6. CDR3 length equals 15 residues. The DNA of the CDR3 is TGTGCCAGCAGTTACGGGACAGGGAAATGGACTGAAGCTTTCTTT. Protein: CASSYGTGKWTEAFF.

The V call is TRBV9, the J call TRBJ2-7; no clear D gene. From germline, CDR1 is SGDLS and CDR2 YYNGEE. V gave up 7 bases and J gave up 3 bases, with 8 bases separating them. The CDR3 has 11 residues. CDR3 nucleotide sequence: TGTGCCAGCGGCACGGACTACGAGCAGTACTTC. This translates into CASGTDYEQYF.

The chain carries TRBV11-2 and TRBJ1-2, with a tentative D call TRBD1 (5 bases). The CDR3 extends over 12 amino acids. Germline CDR1 reads SGHAT; CDR2 reads FQNNGV. Trimming took off 5 bases at V and 8 bases at J, with 12 bases between the two ends. DNA of the CDR3: TGTGCCAGCAGCCCAGGGAAATTAGGCTACACCTTC. Translation gives CASSPGKLGYTF.

This chain joins TRBV19 and TRBJ1-5; possible D gene TRBD1, 5 bases. CDR3 size: 14 residues. Between the trimmed V and J ends, which lost 6 bases and 7 bases, there was a span of 16 bases. CDR1 and CDR2 (germline): LNHDA, SQIVND (reference sequence). The CDR3 loop reads CASRNRSGRQPQHF. In nucleotides, the CDR3 is TGTGCCAGTAGAAACAGGTCGGGAAGGCAGCCCCAGCATTTT.

V and J are TRBV9 and TRBJ2-2; D not certain. CDR1 and CDR2 (germline): SGDLS, YYNGEE. This CDR3 contains 14 residues. Trimming stripped 3 bases from V and 5 bases from J, with 11 bases between. DNA of the CDR3: TGTGCCAGCAGCGCCCCCCCCGGGACCGGGGAGCTGTTTTTT. It encodes CASSAPPGTGELFF.

V is TRBV29-1 and J is TRBJ1-2, with unresolved D. Germline-derived CDR1 and CDR2 are SQVTM and ANQGSEA. With 1 base removed from V and 5 bases from J, the gap between germline ends came to 17 bases. The CDR3 covers 15 residues. CDR3 DNA sequence: TGCAGCGTTGAAGTCCAGGAATGGGGTGGATATGGCTACACCTTC. It is translated as CSVEVQEWGGYGYTF.

The V call is TRBV5-1, the J call TRBJ2-7; D perhaps matches TRBD1 (5 bases). Germline CDR1 and CDR2: SGHRS and YFSETQ. This CDR3 contains 14 residues. The V end was cut by 2 bases, the J end by 2 bases, with 11 bases between. In nucleotides, the CDR3 is TGCGCCAGCAGCTTAGTTACGGACACCTACGAGCAGTACTTC. The encoded protein is CASSLVTDTYEQYF.

V usage is TRBV29-1 and J usage is TRBJ2-2, with D uncertain. The germline V and J ends were trimmed by 2 bases and 4 bases, with 8 bases remaining between them. Germline lookup yields CDR1 SQVTM and CDR2 ANQGSEA. The CDR3 is made up of 13 amino acids. The CDR3 is CSVETSVTGELFF. The CDR3 DNA is TGCAGCGTTGAAACGTCCGTCACCGGGGAGCTGTTTTTT.

This chain uses TRBV11-3 with TRBJ2-1; D perhaps matches TRBD1 (6 bases). From germline, CDR1 is SGHNT and CDR2 YENEEA. Trimming took 5 bases from V and 0 from J, leaving 11 bases between them. The CDR3 length is 15 residues. The chain's CDR3 is CASSARDNSYNEQFF. In nucleotides, the CDR3 is TGTGCCAGCAGCGCTCGGGACAACTCCTACAATGAGCAGTTCTTC.

This chain connects TRBV6-4 to TRBJ1-1; maybe TRBD1 (5 bases). Germline values: CDR1 MRHNA, CDR2 SNTAGT. The CDR3 runs to 13 residues. Trimming took off 0 bases at V and 4 bases at J, with 6 bases between the two ends. CDR3 in DNA: TGTGCCAGCAGTGACTCCCAGGGCACTGAAGCTTTCTTT. Amino acid sequence: CASSDSQGTEAFF.